These 18 T cell receptor beta chains were sequenced from one sample in a study of blood T cell repertoires in COVID-19. The assay was immunoSEQ multiplex PCR, and TCRdb's table has in-frame clones only and misses some. The sample yields 100,000 to 150,000 clones, approximately 82% seen once. The sequenced sample was peripheral blood. The receptors here all came from a woman aged 45-65 years with acute or convalescent COVID-19.

The chain employs TRBV7-9 and TRBJ2-1; weak D call: TRBD2 (5 bases). Germline V gives CDR1 SEHNR, CDR2 FQNEAQ (reference sequence). V gave up 1 base and J gave up 7 bases, with 23 bases separating them. The CDR3 sequence is 18 residues long. The CDR3 sequence: CASSLGQTGPLGVNEQFF. CDR3 bases: TGTGCCAGCAGCTTAGGCCAAACCGGACCCCTCGGGGTTAATGAGCAGTTCTTC.

The chain has TRBV7-3 and TRBJ1-1; D is ambiguous. Trimming took 6 bases from V and 8 from J, leaving 19 bases between them. CDR3 size: 14 residues. Germline V gene lookup returns CDR1 SGHTA and CDR2 FQGTGA. This CDR3 is CASRRDNIQAEAFF. In DNA, the CDR3 is TGTGCCAGCAGACGAGACAATATTCAGGCGGAAGCTTTCTTT.

The chain links TRBV19 to TRBJ2-7; 9 bases agree with TRBD1. V shed 2 bases, J shed 7 bases, and the junction held 9 bases outside the gene matches. CDR1 is LNHDA and CDR2 is SQIVND in the germline V gene (reference sequence). CDR3 size: 15 residues. CDR3 sequence reads: CASSITGQGLYEQYF. Written as DNA, the CDR3 is TGTGCCAGTAGTATAACGGGACAGGGTCTTTATGAGCAGTACTTC. Complete variable domain (other parts from reference TRBV19 and TRBJ2-7): DGGITQSPKYLFRKEGQNVTLSCEQNLNHDAMYWYRQDPGQGLRLIYYSQIVNDFQKGDIAEGYSVSREKKESFPLTVTSAQKNPTAFYLCASSITGQGLYEQYFGPGTRLTVT.

The chain employs TRBV5-1 and TRBJ2-1; D possibly corresponds to TRBD2 (6 bases). The V and J ends lost 0 bases and 2 bases respectively, with 12 bases between them. Germline loops: CDR1 SGHRS, CDR2 YFSETQ. The CDR3 extends over 16 amino acids. The chain's CDR3 is CASSLAAGRTYNEQFF. The CDR3 bases are TGCGCCAGCAGCTTGGCCGCAGGGAGGACCTACAATGAGCAGTTCTTC.

J is TRBJ2-4 and V is TRBV6-5, with TRBD1 matching 10 bases. The CDR3 covers 14 residues. V shed 6 bases and J 7 bases; nucleotides not matched to a gene: 6. CDR1 and CDR2 from the germline V gene are MNHEY and SVGAGI. The CDR3 nucleotides read TGTGCCAGCAGCAGGACAGGGGGGGAGAACATTCAGTACTTC. This encodes CASSRTGGENIQYF.

This rearrangement joins TRBV20-1 to TRBJ1-2; a possible D gene is TRBD1 (5 bases). V lost 0 bases to trimming and J lost 7 bases, with 6 bases between them. Germline CDR1 DFQATT, CDR2 SNEGSKA (reference sequence). The CDR3 spans 11 residues. The CDR3 DNA sequence: TGCAGTGCTAGAGAAGGGGCTGGCTACACCTTC. Its translation: CSAREGAGYTF.

The CDR3, as DNA: TGTGCCAGTAGTACAACCGCCCGGGGGGGCTTACGAGAGCAGTACTTC. Encoded protein: CASSTTARGGLREQYF. V usage is TRBV19 and J usage is TRBJ2-7; 8 positions match TRBD2. The V segment lost 4 bases and the J segment 7 bases; nucleotides outside the gene matches: 15. This CDR3 comprises 16 residues. Germline V gene sequence: CDR1 LNHDA, CDR2 SQIVND (reference sequence).

This chain joins TRBV7-9 and TRBJ2-2; tentatively, D is TRBD1 (5 bases). Germline CDR1 SEHNR, CDR2 FQNEAQ (reference sequence). The CDR3 is 13 amino acids. V was cut by 11 bases and J by 7 bases, with 17 bases left in between. The CDR3 region is CADNEGAGGELFF. In nucleotides, the CDR3 is TGTGCCGACAACGAAGGGGCCGGCGGGGAGCTGTTTTTT.

V is TRBV3-1 (or the pseudogene TRBV3-2) and J is TRBJ2-5; the D gene is possibly TRBD2 (5 bases). Trimming took off 3 bases at V and 5 bases at J, with 10 bases between the two ends. CDR3 length equals 13 residues. The V gene's germline CDR1 is LGHDT and CDR2 YNNKEL (reference sequence). Written as DNA, the CDR3 is TGTGCCAGCAGCCAGGGAGTTTTGGAGACCCAGTACTTC. As protein: CASSQGVLETQYF.

This chain links TRBV5-1 with TRBJ1-5; 7 bases are a match to TRBD1. V trimming: 4 bases; J trimming: 1 base; junction bases outside the gene matches: 5. The CDR3 contains 15 residues. Germline CDR1 SGHRS, CDR2 YFSETQ. This chain's CDR3 is CASSKTGESNQPQHF. In DNA form, the CDR3 reads TGCGCCAGCAGCAAAACAGGGGAAAGCAATCAGCCCCAGCATTTT. Filled out from reference TRBV5-1 and TRBJ1-5, the complete variable domain reads KAGVTQTPRYLIKTRGQQVTLSCSPISGHRSVSWYQQTPGQGLQFLFEYFSETQRNKGNFPGRFSGRQFSNSRSEMNVSTLELGDSALYLCASSKTGESNQPQHFGDGTRLSIL.

This clone has just a few counts. The CDR3 sequence is CASSPGGRTYEQYF. The CDR3 DNA follows: TGTGCCAGCAGCCCAGGGGGCCGAACCTACGAGCAGTACTTC. This chain joins TRBV3-1 (or the pseudogene TRBV3-2) and TRBJ2-7, with TRBD1 identical over 8 bases. CDR1 and CDR2 from the germline V gene are LGHDT and YNNKEL (reference sequence). The CDR3 is 14 residues long. V dropped 4 bases and J dropped 2; count of bases not matched to a gene: 4.

The V and J genes are TRBV29-1 and TRBJ1-6, with 7 bases aligning to TRBD1. The CDR3 has 15 amino acids. V shed 5 bases and J 7 bases; nucleotides not matched to a gene: 11. Germline loops: CDR1 SQVTM, CDR2 ANQGSEA. The CDR3 sequence: CSVLLDRERNSPLHF. DNA for the CDR3: TGCAGCGTTCTATTAGACAGGGAACGGAATTCACCCCTCCACTTT.

This clone was observed a handful of times. The chain carries TRBV27 and TRBJ2-7; D possibly corresponds to TRBD1 (6 bases). Looked up from germline, CDR1 is MNHEY and CDR2 is SMNVEV (reference sequence). Between the trimmed V and J ends, which lost 0 bases and 4 bases, there was a span of 7 bases. This CDR3 is built from 13 residues. CDR3 amino acids: CASSLSTGYEQYF. The CDR3 DNA reads as TGTGCCAGCAGTTTATCGACAGGTTACGAGCAGTACTTC.

The chain has TRBV24-1 and TRBJ2-1, with TRBD2 matching over 7 bases. V lost 3 bases and J lost 6; bases outside the gene matches: 7. The germline V gene has CDR1 KGHDR and CDR2 SFDVKD. This CDR3 contains 15 residues. CDR3 DNA sequence: TGTGCCACCAGTGATAGCGCGGGAGTATTCAATGAGCAGTTCTTC. Translated: CATSDSAGVFNEQFF.

This rearrangement joins TRBV19 to TRBJ2-7; 11 bases align to TRBD1. CDR3 size: 16 residues. Trimming at V came to 5 bases and at J to 6 bases, leaving 12 bases not matched to a gene. CDR1 is LNHDA, CDR2 SQIVND, per germline (reference sequence). CDR3 sequence (DNA): TGTGCCAGTAGTCCCCTTGGACAGGGGGCGTCCCGCGAGCAGTACTTC. Translated: CASSPLGQGASREQYF.

The chain carries TRBV2 and TRBJ1-4, with D possibly being TRBD1 (6 bases). The V end lost 8 bases, the J end lost 6 bases, and 13 bases lay between the germline ends. The CDR3 totals 13 residues. Germline CDR1 is SNHLY and CDR2 is FYNNEI. CDR3 region: CASYRDRHEKLFF. Written as DNA, the CDR3 is TGTGCCAGCTACAGGGATCGGCATGAAAAACTGTTTTTT.

This chain links TRBV27 with TRBJ2-1; D possibly corresponds to TRBD2 (8 bases). Trimming cost V 6 bases and J 9 bases, with 18 bases left between them. The germline gives CDR1 MNHEY, CDR2 SMNVEV (reference sequence). The CDR3 runs to 14 residues. The DNA of the CDR3 is TGTGCCAGCAGCCAGGGGGGACTAGGCTTTGAGCAGTTCTTC. Protein sequence: CASSQGGLGFEQFF.

This clone occurred once. Germline and junction disagree at one end, which may indicate a read error. The chain is built from TRBV7-7 and TRBJ2-2; 7 bases are shared with TRBD1. CDR1 is SSHAT, CDR2 FNYEAQ, per germline (reference sequence). The CDR3 sequence is 16 residues long. Written as DNA, the CDR3 is TGTGCTAGCAGCCAGGGGGTGACCACGAGGGCCGGGGAGCTGTTTTTT. Translation: CASSQGVTTRAGELFF.